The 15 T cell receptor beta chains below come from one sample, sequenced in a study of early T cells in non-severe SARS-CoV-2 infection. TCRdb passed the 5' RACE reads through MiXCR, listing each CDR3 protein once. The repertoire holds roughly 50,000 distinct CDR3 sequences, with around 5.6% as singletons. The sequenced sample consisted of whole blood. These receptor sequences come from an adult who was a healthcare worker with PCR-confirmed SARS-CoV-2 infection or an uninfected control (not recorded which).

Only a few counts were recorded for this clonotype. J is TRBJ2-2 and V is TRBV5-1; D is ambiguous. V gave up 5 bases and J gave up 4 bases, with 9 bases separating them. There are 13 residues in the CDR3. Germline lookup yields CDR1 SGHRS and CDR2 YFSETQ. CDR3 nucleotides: TGCGCCAGCAGTGACACGAGCACCGGGGAGCTGTTTTTT. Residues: CASSDTSTGELFF. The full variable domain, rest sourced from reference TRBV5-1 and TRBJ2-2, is KAGVTQTPRYLIKTRGQQVTLSCSPISGHRSVSWYQQTPGQGLQFLFEYFSETQRNKGNFPGRFSGRQFSNSRSEMNVSTLELGDSALYLCASSDTSTGELFFGEGSRLTVL.

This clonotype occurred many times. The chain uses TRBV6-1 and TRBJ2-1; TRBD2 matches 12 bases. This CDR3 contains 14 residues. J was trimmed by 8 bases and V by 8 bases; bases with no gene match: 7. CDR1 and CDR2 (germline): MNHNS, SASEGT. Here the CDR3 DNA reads TGTGCCAGCCATCTAGCGGGAGGGCCCTATGAGCAGTTCTTC. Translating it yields CASHLAGGPYEQFF.

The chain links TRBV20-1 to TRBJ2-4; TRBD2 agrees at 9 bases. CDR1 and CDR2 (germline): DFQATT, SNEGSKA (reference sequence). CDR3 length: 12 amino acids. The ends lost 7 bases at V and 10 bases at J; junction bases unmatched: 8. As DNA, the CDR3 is TGCAGTGGAGGGCGGGAGGGCGTTATTCAGTACTTC. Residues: CSGGREGVIQYF.

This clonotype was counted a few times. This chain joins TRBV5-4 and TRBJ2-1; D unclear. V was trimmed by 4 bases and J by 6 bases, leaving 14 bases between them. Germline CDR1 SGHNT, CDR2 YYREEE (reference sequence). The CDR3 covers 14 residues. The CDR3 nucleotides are TGTGCCAGCAGCCCCGAGTACCTAGTCAATGAGCAGTTCTTC. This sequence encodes CASSPEYLVNEQFF.

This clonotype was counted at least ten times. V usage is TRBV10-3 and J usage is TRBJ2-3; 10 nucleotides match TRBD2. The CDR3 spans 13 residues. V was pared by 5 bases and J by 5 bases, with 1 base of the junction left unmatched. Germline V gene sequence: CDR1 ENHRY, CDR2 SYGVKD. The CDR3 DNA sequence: TGTGCCATCAGTTGGACTAGCGGAGATACGCAGTATTTT. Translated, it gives CAISWTSGDTQYF.

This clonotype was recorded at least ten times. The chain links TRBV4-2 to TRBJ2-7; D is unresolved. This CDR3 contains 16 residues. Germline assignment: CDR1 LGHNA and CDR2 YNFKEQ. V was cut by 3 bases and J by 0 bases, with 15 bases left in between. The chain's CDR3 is CASSQDTAVSSYEQYF. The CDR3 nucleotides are TGTGCCAGCAGCCAGGATACGGCCGTGAGCTCCTACGAGCAGTACTTC.

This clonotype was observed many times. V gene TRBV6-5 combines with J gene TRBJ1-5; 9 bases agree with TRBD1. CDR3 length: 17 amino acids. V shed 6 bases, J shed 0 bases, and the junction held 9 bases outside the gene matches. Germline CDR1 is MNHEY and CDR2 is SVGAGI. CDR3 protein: CASRRTGARHSNQPQHF. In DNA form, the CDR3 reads TGTGCCAGCAGGAGGACAGGGGCTCGTCATAGCAATCAGCCCCAGCATTTT.

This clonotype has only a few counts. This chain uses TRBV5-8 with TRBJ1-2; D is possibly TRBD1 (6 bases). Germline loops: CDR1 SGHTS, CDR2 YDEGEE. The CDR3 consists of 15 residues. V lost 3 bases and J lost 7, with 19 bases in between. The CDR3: CASSYLRQVKGGYTF. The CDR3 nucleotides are TGTGCCAGCAGCTACCTAAGACAGGTTAAAGGTGGCTACACCTTC.

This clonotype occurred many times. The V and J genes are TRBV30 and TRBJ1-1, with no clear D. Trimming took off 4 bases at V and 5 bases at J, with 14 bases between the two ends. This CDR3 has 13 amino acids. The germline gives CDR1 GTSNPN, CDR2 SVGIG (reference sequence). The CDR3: CAWISMSSTEAFF. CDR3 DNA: TGTGCCTGGATTAGTATGAGTTCTACTGAAGCTTTCTTT.

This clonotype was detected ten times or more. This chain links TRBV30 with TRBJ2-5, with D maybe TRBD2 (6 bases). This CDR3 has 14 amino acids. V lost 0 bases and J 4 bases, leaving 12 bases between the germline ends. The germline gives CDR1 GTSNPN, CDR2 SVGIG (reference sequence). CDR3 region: CAWSVASVVETQYF. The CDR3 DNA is TGTGCCTGGAGTGTAGCTAGCGTGGTAGAGACCCAGTACTTC.

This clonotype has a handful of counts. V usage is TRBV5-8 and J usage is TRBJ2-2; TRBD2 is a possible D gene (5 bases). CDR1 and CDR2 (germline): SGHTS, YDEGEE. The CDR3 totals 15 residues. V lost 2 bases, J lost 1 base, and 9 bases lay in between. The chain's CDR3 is CASSFSVRNTGELFF. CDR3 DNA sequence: TGTGCCAGCAGCTTTAGCGTACGGAACACCGGGGAGCTGTTTTTT. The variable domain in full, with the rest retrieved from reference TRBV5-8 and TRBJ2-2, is EAGVTQSPTHLIKTRGQQATLRCSPISGHTSVYWYQQALGLGLQFLLWYDEGEERNRGNFPPRFSGRQFPNYSSELNVNALELEDSALYLCASSFSVRNTGELFFGEGSRLTVL.

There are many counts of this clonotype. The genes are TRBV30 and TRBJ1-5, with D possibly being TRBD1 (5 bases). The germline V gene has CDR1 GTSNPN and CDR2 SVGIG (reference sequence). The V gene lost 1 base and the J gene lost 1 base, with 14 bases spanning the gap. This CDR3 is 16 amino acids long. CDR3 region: CAWSAPGQGSNQPQHF. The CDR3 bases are TGTGCCTGGAGTGCTCCGGGGCAGGGAAGCAATCAGCCCCAGCATTTT.

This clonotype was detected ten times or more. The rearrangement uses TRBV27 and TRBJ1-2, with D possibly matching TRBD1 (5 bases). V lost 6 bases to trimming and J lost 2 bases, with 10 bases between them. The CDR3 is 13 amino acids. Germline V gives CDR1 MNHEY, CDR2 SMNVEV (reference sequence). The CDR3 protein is CASRTGANYGYTF. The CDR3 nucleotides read TGTGCCAGCAGAACCGGGGCCAACTATGGCTACACCTTC.

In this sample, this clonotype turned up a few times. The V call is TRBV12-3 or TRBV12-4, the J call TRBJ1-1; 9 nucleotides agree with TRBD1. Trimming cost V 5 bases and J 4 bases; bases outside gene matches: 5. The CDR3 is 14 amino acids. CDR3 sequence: CASSLQGALTEAFF. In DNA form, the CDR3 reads TGTGCCAGCAGTCTACAGGGGGCTCTCACTGAAGCTTTCTTT.

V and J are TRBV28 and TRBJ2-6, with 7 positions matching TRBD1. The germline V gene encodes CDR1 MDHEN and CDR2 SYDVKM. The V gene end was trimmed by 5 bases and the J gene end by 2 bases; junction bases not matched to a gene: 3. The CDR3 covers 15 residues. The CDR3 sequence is CASSIDRAGANVLTF. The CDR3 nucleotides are TGTGCCAGCAGTATCGACAGGGCTGGGGCCAACGTCCTGACTTTC.